The rows below give T cell receptor beta chains drawn from one sample of a study of OX40 agonist ivuxolimab in advanced cancers. Sequencing used immunoSEQ multiplex PCR; TCRdb keeps in-frame clones, though not all of them. The sample has 72,000 or so clones; about 88% are singletons. Sequencing was performed on CD4+ or CD8+ T cells sorted from blood, taken in a trial of the OX40 agonist ivuxolimab. The receptors originated from an adult with an advanced solid tumor such as melanoma, head and neck, liver or kidney cancer. Both conserved end residues are part of each CDR3. A D gene is named only where the DNA matches it firmly. Only part of the rows carry a size: once, few, many, or a class if the clone is expanded.

size | D | J | V | DNA | CDR3
few | NA | TRBJ2-3 | TRBV5-1 | TGCGCCAGCAGTGGTTACTCCACAGATACGCAGTATTTT | CASSGYSTDTQYF
NA | NA | TRBJ2-5 | TRBV10-1 | TGCGCCAGCAGAAGGACAGCAAAAGAGACCCAGTACTTC | CASRRTAKETQYF
NA | NA | TRBJ2-7 | TRBV4-2 | TGTGCCAGCAGCCATTCCAGGGGCGAGCAGTACTTC | CASSHSRGEQYF
once | NA | TRBJ2-1 | TRBV29-1 | TGCAGCGTTGAAAGCTGGGGGCAGGGGATCGATGAGCAGTTCTTC | CSVESWGQGIDEQFF
NA | NA | TRBJ2-4 | TRBV19 | TGTGCCAGTAGGCTAGGAACTGGTAACGACATTCAGTACTTC | CASRLGTGNDIQYF
NA | TRBD1 | TRBJ1-1 | TRBV18 | TGTGCCAGCTCACGGTATCGGACAGGGAGGGACACTGAAGCTTTCTTT | CASSRYRTGRDTEAFF
NA | TRBD1 | TRBJ1-2 | TRBV11-3 | TGTGCCAGCAGCTTACAGTGGGACAGCACACCGTACTACACCTTC | CASSLQWDSTPYYTF
NA | NA | TRBJ2-5 | TRBV2 | TGTGCCAGCAGTGGCCTGAGGGAGACCCAGTACTTC | CASSGLRETQYF
NA | TRBD1 | TRBJ2-7 | TRBV10-3 | TGTGCCATTCGACAGGGAGTACTCTACGAGCAGTACTTC | CAIRQGVLYEQYF
NA | TRBD1 | TRBJ1-2 | TRBV27 | TGTGCCAGCAGTGCCACCGGGACAGTTAATGGCTACACCTTC | CASSATGTVNGYTF
NA | TRBD2 | TRBJ2-5 | TRBV5-1 | TGCGCCAGCAGCCCAGGGACTAGCGGGAGGGCCTTGGAGACCCAGTACTTC | CASSPGTSGRALETQYF
NA | NA | TRBJ2-3 | TRBV7-2 | TGTGCCAGCAGCTATCAGCGGAGCACCACAGATACGCAGTATTTT | CASSYQRSTTDTQYF
NA | TRBD1 | TRBJ2-5 | TRBV7-9 | TGTGCCAGCAGCCCCTGGACAGGGGAGAGGGAGACCCAGTACTTC | CASSPWTGERETQYF
NA | NA | TRBJ1-1 | TRBV18 | TGTGCCAGCTCACCACCCTCGGGTCGTGATGAAGCTTTCTTT | CASSPPSGRDEAFF
NA | TRBD1 | TRBJ1-6 | TRBV27 | TGTGCCAGCAGCGACAGGGAAAATTCACCCCTCCACTTT | CASSDRENSPLHF
NA | NA | TRBJ1-3 | TRBV28 | TGTGCCAGCAGCATTCTTACTGGAAACACCATATATTTT | CASSILTGNTIYF
few | TRBD1 | TRBJ1-2 | TRBV5-8 | TGTGCCAGCAGCTTGGACTTAAGGGGGCCCTACTTC | CASSLDLRGPYF
NA | NA | TRBJ1-5 | TRBV23-1 | TGCGCCAGCAGCCCGAGGACCGATCCGCATTTT | CASSPRTDPHF
NA | NA | TRBJ2-1 | TRBV19 | TGTGCCAGTAGTATAGGTCGGGATTGGGAGCAGTTCTTC | CASSIGRDWEQFF
NA | NA | TRBJ1-3 | TRBV5-1 | TGCGCCAGCAGCTTCGCCTCCTTAATAGACAGTTCTGGAAACACCATATATTTT | CASSFASLIDSSGNTIYF
NA | NA | TRBJ1-1 | TRBV6-5 | TGTGCCAGCAGTTACAGCCCGACAGGTGTCAAAGAAGCTTTCTTT | CASSYSPTGVKEAFF
NA | NA | TRBJ2-4 | TRBV7-9 | TGTGCCAGCAGTTCTTACGCCAAAAACATTCAGTACTTC | CASSSYAKNIQYF
NA | NA | TRBJ1-3 | TRBV6-1 | TGTGCCAGCAGTGAGGAGGCCAGCTGGGTCTCTGGAAACACCATATATTTT | CASSEEASWVSGNTIYF
NA | TRBD2 | TRBJ2-3 | TRBV18 | TGTGCCAGCTCACCCTTAGCGGGGGGGCCAACAGATACGCAGTATTTT | CASSPLAGGPTDTQYF
NA | NA | TRBJ2-7 | TRBV2 | TGTGCCAGCAGTGATGCAGGGGCCTACGAGCAGTACTTC | CASSDAGAYEQYF
NA | TRBD1 | TRBJ2-2 | TRBV7-7 | TGTGCTAGCAGCTTAAATTCGGATGGGACAGAAATGTTTTTT | CASSLNSDGTEMFF
NA | TRBD1 | TRBJ1-1 | TRBV7-9 | TGTGCCAGCAGCTTAGAGGAGACAGGGGGGCTTAGAGCTTTCTTT | CASSLEETGGLRAFF
NA | NA | TRBJ1-4 | TRBV7-9 | TGTGCCAGCAGCGTTTCGGGACACCTCTGGGGAGATGAAAAACTGTTTTTT | CASSVSGHLWGDEKLFF
NA | NA | TRBJ1-2 | TRBV5-4 | TGTGCCAGCAGCCGAGGAGACAGGTTTCAGGGCTACACCTTC | CASSRGDRFQGYTF
few | TRBD1 | TRBJ2-6 | TRBV19 | TGTGCCAGTAGCACAGGGGAACCCTTCTCTCTGGGGGCCAACGTCCTGACTTTC | CASSTGEPFSLGANVLTF
NA | NA | TRBJ1-2 | TRBV7-9 | TGTGCCAGCAGCTTAGAGGCAGTAAGAGGCTACACCTTC | CASSLEAVRGYTF
NA | NA | TRBJ1-6 | TRBV11-3 | TGTGCCAGCAGCTCCGAGGCAAATTCACCCCTCCACTTT | CASSSEANSPLHF
NA | NA | TRBJ1-1 | TRBV6-6 | TGTGCCAGCAGTTACTCGAGCGCGAACACTGAAGCTTTCTTT | CASSYSSANTEAFF
NA | TRBD2 | TRBJ2-3 | TRBV5-1 | TGCGCCAGCAGCCGGGAGGAGGGAAGAGATACGCAGTATTTT | CASSREEGRDTQYF
NA | TRBD1 | TRBJ2-2 | TRBV2 | TGTGCCAGCAGCGAGTTTACCGGGACAGGGACCGGGGAGCTGTTTTTT | CASSEFTGTGTGELFF
NA | NA | TRBJ2-5 | TRBV5-4 | TGTGCCAGCTCAGAAGGGGGTCGGGAGACCCAGTACTTC | CASSEGGRETQYF
NA | TRBD2 | TRBJ2-2 | TRBV19 | TGTGCCAGTAGTATACGGGGGGGCCGCACCGGGGAGCTGTTTTTT | CASSIRGGRTGELFF
NA | NA | TRBJ2-2 | TRBV23-1 | TGCGCCAGCAGTCAATCGGCCGGCCAGAACACCGGGGAGCTGTTTTTT | CASSQSAGQNTGELFF
NA | NA | TRBJ2-3 | TRBV11-2 | TGTGCCAGCAGCTTCTTTTTAAGAGGGGGCACAGATACGCAGTATTTT | CASSFFLRGGTDTQYF
NA | TRBD1 | TRBJ1-2 | TRBV5-1 | TGCGCCAGCAGCCTGGACAGGGACGGCTACACCTTC | CASSLDRDGYTF
NA | NA | TRBJ2-5 | TRBV18 | TGTGCCAGCTCCCTCGACACGGTGGAGACCCAGTACTTC | CASSLDTVETQYF
NA | NA | TRBJ2-3 | TRBV4-1 | TGCGCCAGCAGCCAAGATGCGCAGGTAGATACGCAGTATTTT | CASSQDAQVDTQYF
few | NA | TRBJ2-3 | TRBV6-6 | TGTGCCAGCAGTCCTGGGACCTTTCGCACAGATACGCAGTATTTT | CASSPGTFRTDTQYF
NA | NA | TRBJ1-2 | TRBV6-5 | TGTGCCAGCAGATCGACGGAACTCTATGGCTACACCTTC | CASRSTELYGYTF
NA | NA | TRBJ2-4 | TRBV19 | TGTGCCAGTAGTATAGTGGACGGCCTGCCAAACATTCAGTACTTC | CASSIVDGLPNIQYF
NA | TRBD2 | TRBJ2-1 | TRBV6-1 | TGTGCCAGCACACGTGGACTAGCGGGAAAAGGGGAGCAGTTCTTC | CASTRGLAGKGEQFF
NA | NA | TRBJ2-3 | TRBV7-9 | TGTGCCAGCAGCTTAGTCGGGCCGGGAGATACGCAGTATTTT | CASSLVGPGDTQYF
NA | TRBD1 | TRBJ1-1 | TRBV5-1 | TGCGCCAGCAGACGGGACAGTGAAGCTTTCTTT | CASRRDSEAFF
NA | TRBD2 | TRBJ2-7 | TRBV7-2 | TGTGCCAGCAGCTTACTTGGGAGGGACTACGAGCAGTACTTC | CASSLLGRDYEQYF
NA | NA | TRBJ1-4 | TRBV7-2 | TGTGCCAGCAGCCCCCGAAGGGCCTCGAATGAAAAACTGTTTTTT | CASSPRRASNEKLFF
NA | NA | TRBJ2-1 | TRBV6-4 | TGTGCCAGCAGTGACAGCCCTGGAGCGTACAATGAGCAGTTCTTC | CASSDSPGAYNEQFF
NA | NA | TRBJ1-1 | TRBV2 | TGTGCCAGCAGTGCGGAGCAGAACACTGAAGCTTTCTTT | CASSAEQNTEAFF
NA | NA | TRBJ2-3 | TRBV7-9 | TGTGCCAGCAGCCCGAGGGGTCAGCGGCTCACAGATACGCAGTATTTT | CASSPRGQRLTDTQYF